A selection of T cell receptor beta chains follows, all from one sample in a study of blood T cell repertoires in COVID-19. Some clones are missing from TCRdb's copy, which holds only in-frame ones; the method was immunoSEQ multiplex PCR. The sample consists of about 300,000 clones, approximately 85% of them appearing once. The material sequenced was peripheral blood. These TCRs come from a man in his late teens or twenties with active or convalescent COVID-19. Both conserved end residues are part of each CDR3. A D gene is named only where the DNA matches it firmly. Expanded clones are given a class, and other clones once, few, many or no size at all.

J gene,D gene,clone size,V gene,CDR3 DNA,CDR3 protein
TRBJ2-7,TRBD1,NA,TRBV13,TGTGCCAGCAGCTCCGGCCCGGGACAGAATTACGAGCAGTACTTC,CASSSGPGQNYEQYF
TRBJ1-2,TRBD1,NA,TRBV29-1,TGCAGCGTTTATTCTGCGGACAGGGGGAACTATGGCTACACCTTC,CSVYSADRGNYGYTF
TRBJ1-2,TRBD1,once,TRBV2,TGTGCCAGCAGAAACACTGAGGACAGGCTGGATGGCTACACCTTC,CASRNTEDRLDGYTF
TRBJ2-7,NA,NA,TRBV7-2,TGTGCCAGCAGTTGGGGAGGCTCCTACGAGCAGTACTTC,CASSWGGSYEQYF
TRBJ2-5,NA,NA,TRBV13,TGTGCCAGCAGCTTAGGGGGGCGGGAGACCCAGTACTTC,CASSLGGRETQYF
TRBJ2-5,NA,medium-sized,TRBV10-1,TGCGCCAGCAGTGAGTCCGGGTCGGAGACCCAGTACTTC,CASSESGSETQYF
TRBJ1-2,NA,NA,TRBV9,TGTGCCAGCAGCCCCCAGAAACAGGGAAGAGCTGGCTACACCTTC,CASSPQKQGRAGYTF
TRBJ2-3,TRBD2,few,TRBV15,TGTGCCACCAGCAGAGAAGCGGGGGGCACAGATACGCAGTATTTT,CATSREAGGTDTQYF
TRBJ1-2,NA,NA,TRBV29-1,TGCAGCGTAGGTGGAGGGGCCGGCTACACCTTC,CSVGGGAGYTF
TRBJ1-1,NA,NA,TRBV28,TGTGCCAGCAGTTTATCGGAGACAGGATACACTGAAGCTTTCTTT,CASSLSETGYTEAFF
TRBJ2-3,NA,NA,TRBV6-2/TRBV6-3,TGTGCCAGCAGTTACCCCCATCCTACTAAGTATAGCACAGATACGCAGTATTTT,CASSYPHPTKYSTDTQYF
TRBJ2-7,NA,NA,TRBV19,TGTGCCAGTAGCAAATTCTCGGGGAATTTCTACGAGCAGTACTTC,CASSKFSGNFYEQYF
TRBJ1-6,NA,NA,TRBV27,TGTGCCAGCAGTTGGCAATTGAATTCACCCCTCCACTTT,CASSWQLNSPLHF
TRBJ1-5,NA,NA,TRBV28,TGTGCCAGCAGAAATCAGGGGAATCAGCCCCAGCATTTT,CASRNQGNQPQHF
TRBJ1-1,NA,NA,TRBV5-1,TGCGCCAGCAGCTTGTCGGGGGACGAAGCTTTCTTT,CASSLSGDEAFF
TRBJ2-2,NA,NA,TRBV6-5,TGTGCCAGCAGATGGACAGCGAACACCGGGGAGCTGTTTTTT,CASRWTANTGELFF
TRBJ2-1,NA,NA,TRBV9,TGTGCCAGCAGCGCCCGTGGGGGGTTCTCCTACAATGAGCAGTTCTTC,CASSARGGFSYNEQFF
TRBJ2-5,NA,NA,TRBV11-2,TGTGCCAGCAGCCCTAATGAAGAGACCCAGTACTTC,CASSPNEETQYF
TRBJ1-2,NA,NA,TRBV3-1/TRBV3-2,TGTGCCAGCAGCCAATCTTCAGGGTCGGACTATGGCTACACCTTC,CASSQSSGSDYGYTF
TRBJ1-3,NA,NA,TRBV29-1,TGCAGCGCCGCGGGGGCAAATGGAAACACCATATATTTT,CSAAGANGNTIYF
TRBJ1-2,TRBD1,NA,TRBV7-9,TGTGCCAGCAGCTCCGGGACAGGGTCGGAAGGCTACACCTTC,CASSSGTGSEGYTF
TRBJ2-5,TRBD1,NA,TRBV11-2,TGTGCCAGCAGCTTAGTAGGGACAGGGATGGAGACCCAGTACTTC,CASSLVGTGMETQYF
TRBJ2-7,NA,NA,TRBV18,TGTGCCAGCTCACCACCCCCAAGCGTGGGTGAGCAGTACTTC,CASSPPPSVGEQYF
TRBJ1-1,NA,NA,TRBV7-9,TGTGCCAGCAGCTCTCGAGGAGGCGGCACTGAAGCTTTCTTT,CASSSRGGGTEAFF
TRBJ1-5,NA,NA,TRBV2,TGTGCCAGCAGTGATGACAGAAATAGCAATCAGCCCCAGCATTTT,CASSDDRNSNQPQHF
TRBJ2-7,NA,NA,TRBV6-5,TGTGCCAGCAAAGGGAGTTCCTCCTACGAGCAGTACTTC,CASKGSSSYEQYF
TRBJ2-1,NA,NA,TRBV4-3,TGCGCCAGCAGCCAATCGTTTTACAATGAGCAGTTCTTC,CASSQSFYNEQFF
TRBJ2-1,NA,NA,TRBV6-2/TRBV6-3,TGTGCCAGCAGCTCGGGGAGCCTAAATGAGCAGTTCTTC,CASSSGSLNEQFF
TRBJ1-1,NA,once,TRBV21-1,TGTGCCAGCAGCGGAGGTGGGGTTCCCTTATCTGAAGCTTTCTTT,CASSGGGVPLSEAFF
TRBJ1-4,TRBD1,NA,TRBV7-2,TGTGCCAGCAGCTTAGCGGGGAAGGTACAGGGGGCGAGAGAAAAACTGTTTTTT,CASSLAGKVQGAREKLFF
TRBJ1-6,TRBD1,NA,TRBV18,TGTGCCAGCTCACCTTACGGCAGGGGGGCCGATAATTCACCCCTCCACTTT,CASSPYGRGADNSPLHF
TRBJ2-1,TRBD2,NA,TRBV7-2,TGTGCCAGCAGGACGGGGGGACCCTACAATGAGCAGTTCTTC,CASRTGGPYNEQFF
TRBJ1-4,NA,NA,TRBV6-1,TGTGCCAGCAGTGAACGGTGGTACGCTAATGAAAAACTGTTTTTT,CASSERWYANEKLFF
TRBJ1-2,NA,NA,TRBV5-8,TGTGCCAGCAGCTTGGCCTGGAGTAACCCAGCCTATGGCTACACCTTC,CASSLAWSNPAYGYTF
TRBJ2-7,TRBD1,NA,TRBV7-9,TGTGCCAGCAGCTTCATGGACAGGGCCTACGAGCAGTACTTC,CASSFMDRAYEQYF
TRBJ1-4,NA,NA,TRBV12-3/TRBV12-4,TGTGCCAGCAGCCTCGGGGATTCTGAAAAACTGTTTTTT,CASSLGDSEKLFF
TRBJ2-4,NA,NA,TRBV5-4,TGTGCCAGCAGCTCTTCCAGGGATCGGAACATTCAGTACTTC,CASSSSRDRNIQYF
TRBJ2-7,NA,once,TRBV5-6,TGTGCCAGCAGCTCGTACAGGGACGAGCAGTACTTC,CASSSYRDEQYF
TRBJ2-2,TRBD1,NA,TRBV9,TGTGCCAGCAGCGTAGAAGGGGGCGCGGGCACCGGGGAGCTGTTTTTT,CASSVEGGAGTGELFF
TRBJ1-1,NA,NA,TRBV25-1,TGTGCCAGCAGTGAAGGGACACCGAACACTGAAGCTTTCTTT,CASSEGTPNTEAFF
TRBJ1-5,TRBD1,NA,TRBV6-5,TGTGCCAGCAGTCGGGATTACAGGGGTGTTCAGCCCCAGCATTTT,CASSRDYRGVQPQHF
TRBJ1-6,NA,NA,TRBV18,TGTGCCAGCTCGGGACAAGCTAATTCACCCCTCCACTTT,CASSGQANSPLHF
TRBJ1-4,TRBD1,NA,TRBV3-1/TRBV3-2,TGTGCCAGCAGCTTGTACGGGAGGGGGCGAGGGAGTGAAAAACTGTTTTTT,CASSLYGRGRGSEKLFF
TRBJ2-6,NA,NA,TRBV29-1,TGCAGCGTTGAGGGACTCCTGAGCTCTGGGGCCAACGTCCTGACTTTC,CSVEGLLSSGANVLTF
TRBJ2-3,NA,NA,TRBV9,TGTGCCAGCAGCAAGAGCGGAAGCACAGATACGCAGTATTTT,CASSKSGSTDTQYF
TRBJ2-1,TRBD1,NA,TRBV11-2,TGTGCCAGCAGCTTACTTGGTGAGGGGGCATACTCCTACAATGAGCAGTTCTTC,CASSLLGEGAYSYNEQFF
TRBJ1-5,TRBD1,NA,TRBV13,TGTGCCAGCAGCTTGAGGGGGCGCAGTCAGCCCCAGCATTTT,CASSLRGRSQPQHF
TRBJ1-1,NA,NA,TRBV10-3,TGTGCCATCAAGTTAGGGGGAAACACTGAAGCTTTCTTT,CAIKLGGNTEAFF